The rows below give T cell receptor beta chains drawn from one sample of a study of PD-1 blockade in mismatch repair-deficient tumors. The protocol was immunoSEQ multiplex PCR, while the TCRdb copy is restricted to in-frame clones and leaves out a portion. The sample lists under 50,000 clones, 77% occurring once. The sequencing used PBMCs, collected before pembrolizumab treatment. Receptors originate from an adult with mismatch repair-deficient cancer. Each CDR3 is given with its conserved first and last residue. D genes are given only for firm matches. Not every row has a clone size; where given, it reads once, few, many or a size class.

d_call j_call v_call clone_size cdr3_nt cdr3_aa
- TRBJ2-1 TRBV6-5 - TGTGCCAGCAGTTTCCCGTACAATGAGCAGTTCTTC CASSFPYNEQFF
- TRBJ1-1 TRBV5-1 - TGCGCCAGCAGCTTGATGGACAGCATGAACACTGAAGCTTTCTTT CASSLMDSMNTEAFF
TRBD1 TRBJ2-1 TRBV11-3 - TGTGCCAGCAGCATACCGACAGGGGCCGCATACAATGAGCAGTTCTTC CASSIPTGAAYNEQFF
- TRBJ2-7 TRBV18 - TGTGCCAGCTCACCAAGTTTGGAGAATAGCTACGAGCAGTACTTC CASSPSLENSYEQYF
- TRBJ1-2 TRBV7-2 - TGTGCCAGCAGCTTTAGACAGGACTATGGCTACACCTTC CASSFRQDYGYTF
- TRBJ2-2 TRBV27 - TGTGCCAGCAGTTTAAGCGGGCTCACCGGGGAGCTGTTTTTT CASSLSGLTGELFF
TRBD2 TRBJ2-3 TRBV2 - TGTGCCAGCAGGGAGGGGACTAGCGGTACGCAGTATTTT CASREGTSGTQYF
- TRBJ2-4 TRBV7-2 - TGTGCCAGCAGCTTTGGGTCGACCAAAAACATTCAGTACTTC CASSFGSTKNIQYF
TRBD2 TRBJ2-5 TRBV11-2 - TGTGCCAGCACTAAGGGGAATAGCGGGGCCCAAGAGACCCAGTACTTC CASTKGNSGAQETQYF
- TRBJ2-2 TRBV15 - TGTGCCACCAGTCTGGGTTCGAACACCGGGGAGCTGTTTTTT CATSLGSNTGELFF
- TRBJ2-5 TRBV5-4 - TGTGCCAGCAGCTTGAATAGCGGCACCCAAGAGACCCAGTACTTC CASSLNSGTQETQYF
TRBD1 TRBJ1-4 TRBV7-2 few TGTGCCAGCAGTCCACAGGGGGCGCGAACTAATGAAAAACTGTTTTTT CASSPQGARTNEKLFF
TRBD2 TRBJ2-7 TRBV7-2 - TGTGCCAGCAGCGGAACCGGGACTAGCGGCCCGGGGGGTTACGAGCAGTACTTC CASSGTGTSGPGGYEQYF